Listed below are T cell receptor beta chains from one sample, sequenced in a study of blood T cell repertoires in COVID-19. Sequencing was performed with immunoSEQ multiplex PCR; in TCRdb, only in-frame clones are kept and a portion is missing. Of 260,000 or so clones listed, 81% are singletons. The sequenced sample consisted of peripheral blood. The receptors derive from a woman over 75 with COVID-19, enrolled during active disease. Both conserved end residues are part of each CDR3. The D gene is left open where the match is weak.

v_call: TRBV9
d_call: TRBD1
cdr3_aa: CASSSGTGVFSGANVLTF

v_call: TRBV2
d_call: TRBD1
cdr3_aa: CASSADRGKGQPQHF

v_call: TRBV15
d_call: -
cdr3_aa: CATSRDIAAGEAFF

v_call: TRBV27
d_call: TRBD2
cdr3_aa: CASSGNPGLAGGGATYNEQFF

v_call: TRBV6-5
d_call: -
cdr3_aa: CASRTKGEYSPLHF

v_call: TRBV15
d_call: -
cdr3_aa: CATSRGLGRQNTEAFF

v_call: TRBV18
d_call: TRBD1
cdr3_aa: CASSRQGPEKLFF

v_call: TRBV5-8
d_call: -
cdr3_aa: CASSPDRGQYF

v_call: TRBV27
d_call: -
cdr3_aa: CASGMTAMNTEAFF

v_call: TRBV2
d_call: TRBD1
cdr3_aa: CASSEALGQGTEETQYF

v_call: TRBV19
d_call: -
cdr3_aa: CASSMVAYNQPQHF

v_call: TRBV11-2
d_call: -
cdr3_aa: CASRSLGEDGYTF

v_call: TRBV9
d_call: -
cdr3_aa: CASSVGGVSDTQYF

v_call: TRBV29-1
d_call: -
cdr3_aa: CPRAFRTGELFF

v_call: TRBV27
d_call: TRBD1
cdr3_aa: CASSSQGAGEQFF

v_call: TRBV9
d_call: TRBD1
cdr3_aa: CASSTGTGKSYEQYF

v_call: TRBV9
d_call: -
cdr3_aa: CASSVAVTGMTFF

v_call: TRBV6-5
d_call: TRBD1
cdr3_aa: CASSRQGSNYGYTF

v_call: TRBV27
d_call: TRBD2
cdr3_aa: CASRSLAGTTGTDTQYF

v_call: TRBV28
d_call: TRBD1
cdr3_aa: CASRPGGAGNTIYF

v_call: TRBV3-1/TRBV3-2
d_call: -
cdr3_aa: CASSPRGRSSGANVLTF

v_call: TRBV10-3
d_call: TRBD1
cdr3_aa: CAISRGQMNTEAFF

v_call: TRBV27
d_call: -
cdr3_aa: CASSLTTAMNTEAFF

v_call: TRBV6-1
d_call: -
cdr3_aa: CASSESPYGYTF

v_call: TRBV19
d_call: TRBD1
cdr3_aa: CASRPQGVGSTEAFF

v_call: TRBV6-1
d_call: -
cdr3_aa: CASSDGPGSANYGYTF

v_call: TRBV18
d_call: -
cdr3_aa: CASSRLSSYNEQFF

v_call: TRBV10-3
d_call: TRBD1
cdr3_aa: CAILPGQGAHEQYF

v_call: TRBV9
d_call: -
cdr3_aa: CASSVDRDTEAFF

v_call: TRBV28
d_call: -
cdr3_aa: CASNPAGYNEQFF

v_call: TRBV5-5
d_call: TRBD2
cdr3_aa: CASSLGLAGPSGVNEQFF

v_call: TRBV3-1/TRBV3-2
d_call: TRBD1
cdr3_aa: CASSPDRVRPEAFF

v_call: TRBV19
d_call: -
cdr3_aa: CASSIDPGVGGYTF

v_call: TRBV3-1/TRBV3-2
d_call: TRBD1
cdr3_aa: CASSPQSGGGYGYTF

v_call: TRBV7-8
d_call: TRBD1
cdr3_aa: CASTPIGTGGAGANVLTF

v_call: TRBV11-1
d_call: TRBD1
cdr3_aa: CASSPGTGGENEQFF

v_call: TRBV7-2
d_call: -
cdr3_aa: CASSLFLAGVYGYTF

v_call: TRBV29-1
d_call: TRBD1
cdr3_aa: CSVPGTGGTGELFF

v_call: TRBV30
d_call: TRBD1
cdr3_aa: CAWRNRGGGTEAFF

v_call: TRBV15
d_call: -
cdr3_aa: CATSRYRGGETQYF

v_call: TRBV15
d_call: -
cdr3_aa: CATSGELRGTETQYF